Described below is a single T cell receptor beta chain sequence and its context. Its antigen remains unknown. This sample was taken from a study of cytomegalovirus exposure and HLA in healthy donors. Overall study: Both the 120 validation repertoires and the roughly 700 first-cohort repertoires used the same platform, as reported by a later analysis.

Findings and caveats of the study: The authors enumerated some 160 TCR beta chains as linked to cytomegalovirus.

Germline CDR1 and CDR2: SGHRS and YFSETQ. The CDR3 consists of 18 residues. The V segment lost 4 bases and the J segment 1 base; nucleotides outside the gene matches: 11. TCRdb's copy holds only in-frame clones and misses some; the assay was immunoSEQ multiplex PCR. The sample has about 200,000 clones; 70% to 85% are singletons. This sequence joins TRBV5-1 and TRBJ2-6; 7 positions agree with TRBD1. Sequenced sample: PBMCs. The receptor comes from a woman aged 30 to 39 in good health and CMV-seropositive. CDR3 protein: CASSLRQGSDSGANVLTF. In nucleotides, the CDR3 is TGCGCCAGCAGCCTACGACAGGGTTCCGATTCTGGGGCCAACGTCCTGACTTTC.